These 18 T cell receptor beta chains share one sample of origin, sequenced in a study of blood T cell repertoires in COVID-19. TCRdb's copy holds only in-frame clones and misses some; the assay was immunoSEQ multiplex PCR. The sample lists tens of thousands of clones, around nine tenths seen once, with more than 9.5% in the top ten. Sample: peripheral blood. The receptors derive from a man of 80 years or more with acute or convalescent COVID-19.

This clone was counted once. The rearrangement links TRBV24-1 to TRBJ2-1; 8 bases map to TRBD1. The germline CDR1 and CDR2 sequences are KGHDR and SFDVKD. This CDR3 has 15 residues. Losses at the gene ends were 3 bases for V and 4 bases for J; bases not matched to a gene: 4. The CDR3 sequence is CATSDPRTGYNEQFF. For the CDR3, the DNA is TGTGCCACCAGTGATCCCCGGACAGGGTACAATGAGCAGTTCTTC.

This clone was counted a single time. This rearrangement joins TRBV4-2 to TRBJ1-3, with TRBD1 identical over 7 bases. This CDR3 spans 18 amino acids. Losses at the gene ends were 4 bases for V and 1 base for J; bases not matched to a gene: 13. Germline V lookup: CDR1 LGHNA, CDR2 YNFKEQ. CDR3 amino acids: CASSPDLGRGVSGNTIYF. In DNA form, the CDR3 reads TGTGCCAGCAGCCCGGACCTCGGCAGGGGGGTTTCTGGAAACACCATATATTTT.

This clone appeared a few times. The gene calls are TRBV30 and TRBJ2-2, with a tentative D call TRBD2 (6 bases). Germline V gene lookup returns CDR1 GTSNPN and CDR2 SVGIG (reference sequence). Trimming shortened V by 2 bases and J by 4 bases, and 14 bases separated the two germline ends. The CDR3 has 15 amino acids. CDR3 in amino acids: CAWSHGTYFTGELFF. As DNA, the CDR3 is TGTGCCTGGAGTCACGGGACTTACTTCACCGGGGAGCTGTTTTTT.

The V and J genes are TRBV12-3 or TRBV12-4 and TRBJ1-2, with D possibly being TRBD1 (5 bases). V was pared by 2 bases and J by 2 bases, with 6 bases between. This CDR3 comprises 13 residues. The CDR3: CASSLRGNYGYTF. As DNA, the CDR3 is TGTGCCAGCAGTTTACGGGGGAACTATGGCTACACCTTC.

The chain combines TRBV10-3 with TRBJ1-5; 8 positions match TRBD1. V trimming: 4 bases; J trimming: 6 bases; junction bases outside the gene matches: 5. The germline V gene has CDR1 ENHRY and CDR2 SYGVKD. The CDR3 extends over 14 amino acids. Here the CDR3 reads CAISATGGGQPQHF. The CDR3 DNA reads TGTGCCATCAGTGCTACAGGGGGAGGTCAGCCCCAGCATTTT.

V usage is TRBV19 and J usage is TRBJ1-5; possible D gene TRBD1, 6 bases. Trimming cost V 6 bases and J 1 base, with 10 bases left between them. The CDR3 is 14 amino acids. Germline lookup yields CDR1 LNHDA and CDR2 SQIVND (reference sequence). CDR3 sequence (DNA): TGTGCCAGTAGGTTGGACAGAAGCAATCAGCCCCAGCATTTT. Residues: CASRLDRSNQPQHF.

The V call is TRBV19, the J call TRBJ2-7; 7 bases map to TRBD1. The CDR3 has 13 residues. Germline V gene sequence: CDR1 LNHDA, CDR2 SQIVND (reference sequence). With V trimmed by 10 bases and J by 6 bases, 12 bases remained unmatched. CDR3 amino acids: CATLDRDRGEQYF. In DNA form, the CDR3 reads TGTGCCACCCTAGACAGGGATCGGGGCGAGCAGTACTTC.

The CDR3 DNA follows: TGTGCCAGTAGTATCCTGACAGGGCTAGGGAACACTGAAGCTTTCTTT. It yields the protein CASSILTGLGNTEAFF. V usage is TRBV19 and J usage is TRBJ1-1; 7 bases are a match to TRBD1. The CDR3 is made up of 16 amino acids. CDR1 LNHDA and CDR2 SQIVND come from the germline V gene (reference sequence). V lost 3 bases and J lost 1; bases outside the gene matches: 8.

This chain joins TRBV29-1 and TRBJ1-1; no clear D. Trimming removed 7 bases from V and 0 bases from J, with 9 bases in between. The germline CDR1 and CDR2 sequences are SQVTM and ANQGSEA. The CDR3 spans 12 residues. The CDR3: CSGTGMNTEAFF. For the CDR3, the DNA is TGCAGCGGTACCGGGATGAACACTGAAGCTTTCTTT.

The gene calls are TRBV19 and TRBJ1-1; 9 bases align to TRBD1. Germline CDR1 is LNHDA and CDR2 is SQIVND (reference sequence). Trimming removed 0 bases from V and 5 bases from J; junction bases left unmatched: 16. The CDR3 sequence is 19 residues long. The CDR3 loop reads CASSIDPGQGKARKTEAFF. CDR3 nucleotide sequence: TGTGCCAGTAGTATAGATCCGGGACAGGGAAAGGCACGAAAGACTGAAGCTTTCTTT.

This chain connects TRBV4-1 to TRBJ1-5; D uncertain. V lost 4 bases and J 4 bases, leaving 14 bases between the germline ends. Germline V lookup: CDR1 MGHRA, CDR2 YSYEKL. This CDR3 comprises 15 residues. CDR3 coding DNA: TGCGCCAGCAGCCGGTGGCCCTTTCCGAATCAGCCCCAGCATTTT. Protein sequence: CASSRWPFPNQPQHF.

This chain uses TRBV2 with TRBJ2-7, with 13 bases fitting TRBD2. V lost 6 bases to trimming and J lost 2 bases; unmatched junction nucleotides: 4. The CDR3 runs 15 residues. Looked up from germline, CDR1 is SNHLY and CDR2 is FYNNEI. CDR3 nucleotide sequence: TGTGCCAGCAGCGCCGGGACTAGCGGGACCTACGAGCAGTACTTC. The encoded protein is CASSAGTSGTYEQYF.

This CDR3 reads CASSVRLAGVTGELFF. In nucleotides, the CDR3 is TGTGCCAGCAGTGTCAGGCTAGCGGGAGTAACCGGGGAGCTGTTTTTT. This sequence joins TRBV2 and TRBJ2-2, with TRBD2 matching over 10 bases. Unmatched junction bases numbered 7, after V lost 4 bases and J lost 5 bases. From germline, CDR1 is SNHLY and CDR2 FYNNEI. CDR3 length: 16 amino acids.

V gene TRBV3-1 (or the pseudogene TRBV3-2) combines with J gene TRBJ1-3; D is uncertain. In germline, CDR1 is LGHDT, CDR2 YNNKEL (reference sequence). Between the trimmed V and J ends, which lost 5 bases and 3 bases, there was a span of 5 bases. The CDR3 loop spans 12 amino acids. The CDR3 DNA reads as TGTGCCAGCAGCTTAGATGGAAACACCATATATTTT. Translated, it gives CASSLDGNTIYF.

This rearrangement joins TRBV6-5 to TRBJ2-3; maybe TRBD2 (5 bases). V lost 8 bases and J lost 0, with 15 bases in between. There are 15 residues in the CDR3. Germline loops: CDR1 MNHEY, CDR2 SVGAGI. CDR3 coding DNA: TGTGCCAGCGCCTCAATCCGGGGTAGCACAGATACGCAGTATTTT. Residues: CASASIRGSTDTQYF.

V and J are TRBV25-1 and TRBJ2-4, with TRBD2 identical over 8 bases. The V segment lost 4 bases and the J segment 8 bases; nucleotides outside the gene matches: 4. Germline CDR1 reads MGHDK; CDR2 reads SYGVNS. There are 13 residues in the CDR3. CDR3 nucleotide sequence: TGTGCCAGCAGTGCGAGCGGGAGTTACATTCAGTACTTC. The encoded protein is CASSASGSYIQYF.

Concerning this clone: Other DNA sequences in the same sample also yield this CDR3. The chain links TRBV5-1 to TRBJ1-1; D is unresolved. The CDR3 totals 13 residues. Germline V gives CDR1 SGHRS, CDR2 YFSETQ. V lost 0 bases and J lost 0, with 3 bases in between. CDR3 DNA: TGCGCCAGCAGCTTGGCAGTGAACACTGAAGCTTTCTTT. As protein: CASSLAVNTEAFF. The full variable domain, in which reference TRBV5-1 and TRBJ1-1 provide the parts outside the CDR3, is KAGVTQTPRYLIKTRGQQVTLSCSPISGHRSVSWYQQTPGQGLQFLFEYFSETQRNKGNFPGRFSGRQFSNSRSEMNVSTLELGDSALYLCASSLAVNTEAFFGQGTRLTVV.

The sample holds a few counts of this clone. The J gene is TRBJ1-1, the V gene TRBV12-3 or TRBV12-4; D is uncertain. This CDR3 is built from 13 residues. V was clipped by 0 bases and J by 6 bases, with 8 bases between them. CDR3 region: CASSLASSAEAFF. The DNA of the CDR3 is TGTGCCAGCAGTTTAGCATCTTCAGCTGAAGCTTTCTTT.